Listed below are T cell receptor beta chains from one sample, sequenced in a study of T cell clonotyping in hematopoietic cell transplantation. Sequencing used immunoSEQ multiplex PCR; TCRdb keeps in-frame clones, though not all of them. This table holds approximately 9,300 clones, around half found once. Sequenced material: peripheral blood mononuclear cells, taken 100 days after allogeneic stem cell transplant. The receptors here all came from a female patient aged 50-60 years who had an allogeneic stem cell transplant from an unrelated donor, so the T cells may come from the graft donor. Some clones in this sample may be carry-over from other donors' samples. CDR3s leave out the opening cysteine and the closing phenylalanine or tryptophan. Some rows have no size entry. The others give once, few or many, or a class for an expanded clone.

size | length | V | CDR3
NA | 12 | TRBV30 | AWSLITGNQPQH
NA | 13 | TRBV4-1 | ASSILSTANEKLF
NA | 12 | TRBV29-1 | SVVIGTGANVLT
NA | 11 | TRBV30 | AWSGQSNQPQH
once | 12 | TRBV30 | AWTAFGGNTEAF
NA | 9 | TRBV20-1 | SATPNYGYT
NA | 13 | TRBV27 | ASSSTAGGTYGYT
NA | 12 | TRBV6-5 | ASRRDSATGELF
NA | 11 | TRBV5-1 | ASSLAWGGTQY
NA | 16 | TRBV7-2 | ASSSGEYGQGHSYEQY
NA | 10 | TRBV30 | AWGGSVGEQF
NA | 11 | TRBV6-5 | ASSRGPPAGYT
NA | 13 | TRBV4-3 | ASSQAPDSLGTQY
NA | 10 | TRBV7-8 | ASGGGINEQY
NA | 9 | TRBV30 | AYAGGGGYT
NA | 12 | TRBV19 | ASQSTGVGSPLH
NA | 13 | TRBV5-1 | ASSPAPGQGYEQY
NA | 11 | TRBV19 | ASSKAGDQPQH
NA | 10 | TRBV6-6 | ASSWTGAEQY
NA | 12 | TRBV9 | ASTPGGMNTEAF
NA | 12 | TRBV28 | ASSLTSGRYEQY
NA | 11 | TRBV19 | ASSRSVETEAF